Each of the 17 T cell receptor beta chains below was sequenced from the same sample in a study of glioma-infiltrating T cells. Amplification of TCR alpha and beta CDR3 regions from RNA used iRepertoire nested multiplex PCR. TCRdb reanalysed the multiplex PCR reads using MiXCR and keeps one entry per CDR3 protein. The sample comprises fewer than 7,500 distinct CDR3 sequences, 35% to 50% of which are singletons, and roughly 24% rests with the top ten. The sample consisted of glioma tissue, nonneoplastic brain tissue, or PBMCs (not recorded which). These receptors were obtained from a human donor with low-grade glioma or glioblastoma, undergoing nonglioma brain surgery, or in good health (not recorded which).

There are many counts of this clonotype. The chain joins TRBV7-2 to TRBJ2-3, with TRBD1 identical over 9 bases. The germline gives CDR1 SGHTA, CDR2 FQGNSA. J gave up 8 bases and V 4 bases, and 10 bases lay outside the gene matches. This CDR3 is built from 15 residues. CDR3 amino acids: CASSSRTGEGGTQYF. Written as DNA, the CDR3 is TGTGCCAGCAGCTCGAGGACAGGGGAAGGGGGTACGCAGTATTTT. The full variable domain, in which reference TRBV7-2 and TRBJ2-3 provide the parts outside the CDR3, is GAGVSQSPSNKVTEKGKDVELRCDPISGHTALYWYRQSLGQGLEFLIYFQGNSAPDKSGLPSDRFSAERTGGSVSTLTIQRTQQEDSAVYLCASSSRTGEGGTQYFGPGTRLTVL.

The gene calls are TRBV4-1 and TRBJ1-2, with 7 bases lining up with TRBD1. This CDR3 comprises 15 residues. Trimming removed 0 bases from V and 8 bases from J; junction bases left unmatched: 9. The germline V gene has CDR1 MGHRA and CDR2 YSYEKL. The CDR3 protein is CASSQDPDRAHGYTF. DNA of the CDR3: TGCGCCAGCAGCCAAGATCCAGACAGGGCCCACGGCTACACCTTC.

This clonotype has ten or more counts. The chain is built from TRBV19 and TRBJ1-2; 8 nucleotides align to TRBD1. The CDR3 contains 14 residues. Per germline, CDR1 LNHDA and CDR2 SQIVND (reference sequence). Germline trimming cut 4 bases from V and 4 bases from J; bases unmatched to any gene: 5. Here the CDR3 reads CASSTPTGGYGYTF. CDR3 nucleotides: TGTGCCAGTAGTACGCCAACAGGGGGCTATGGCTACACCTTC.

This clonotype has a single count. One end of the junction varies from germline; a read error may be responsible. This chain joins TRBV11-1 and TRBJ2-7; D remains unclear. The CDR3 runs 14 residues. CDR1 SGHAT and CDR2 FQDESV come from the germline V gene (reference sequence). CDR3 DNA: TGTGCCAGCGGCCCGGGCTCAGGTACCTACGAGCGGTACTTC. Translating gives CASGPGSGTYERYF.

Remarks on this clonotype: One end of the junction varies from germline; a read error may be responsible. Written as DNA, the CDR3 is TGTACCAGCAGTTTATGGACTAGCGGGGATTACAATGAGCAGTTCTTC. Amino acids: CTSSLWTSGDYNEQFF. The rearrangement joins TRBV28 to TRBJ2-1, with 12 bases matching TRBD2. The V gene's germline CDR1 is MDHEN and CDR2 SYDVKM. This CDR3 spans 16 amino acids.

Notes on this clonotype: Likely a read error: the CDR3 ends without its conserved phenylalanine or tryptophan. The chain carries TRBV6-2 or TRBV6-3 and TRBJ2-1, with a possible D match to TRBD2 (5 bases). The J call may be in error: the DNA end matches TRBJ2-7 better. This CDR3 has 13 residues. Germline-derived CDR1 and CDR2 are MNHEY and SVGEGT. DNA of the CDR3: TGTGCCAGCAACCGCGGGTCCTCTTACGAGCAGTACCTC. Encoded protein: CASNRGSSYEQYL.

This clonotype has a count of ten or more. The rearrangement links TRBV7-2 to TRBJ1-4; tentatively, D is TRBD1 (6 bases). This CDR3 contains 15 residues. V was cut by 2 bases and J by 7 bases, with 14 bases left in between. CDR1 is SGHTA, CDR2 FQGNSA, per germline. The CDR3 region has the DNA TGTGCCAGCAGCTTAAATAAACAGGGTGGTGAAAAACTGTTTTTT. Its protein product is CASSLNKQGGEKLFF.

The V gene is TRBV6-1, the J gene TRBJ2-7, with a tentative D call TRBD2 (6 bases). The V end lost 7 bases, the J end lost 5 bases, and 21 bases lay between the germline ends. Germline values: CDR1 MNHNS, CDR2 SASEGT. This CDR3 comprises 15 residues. CDR3 region: CASIDRHSGDDEQYF. The DNA of the CDR3 is TGTGCCAGCATCGATCGCCATTCGGGAGATGACGAGCAGTACTTC.

V usage is TRBV20-1 and J usage is TRBJ2-1, with D unresolved. V gave up 6 bases and J gave up 13 bases, with 22 bases separating them. The CDR3 covers 13 residues. Germline CDR1 is DFQATT and CDR2 is SNEGSKA (reference sequence). The CDR3: CSAPLILHTDQFF. As DNA, the CDR3 is TGCAGTGCCCCCCTAATACTTCACACTGATCAGTTCTTC.

By its share, this clonotype is medium-sized. The V call is TRBV28, the J call TRBJ1-6, with D uncertain. V lost 6 bases, J lost 12 bases, and 12 bases lay in between. The germline gives CDR1 MDHEN, CDR2 SYDVKM. The CDR3 has 12 amino acids. The CDR3 DNA reads as TGTGCCAGCAGACGTCTCGCCGGACCCCTCCACTTT. Amino acids: CASRRLAGPLHF.

This clonotype was counted at least ten times. V usage is TRBV5-1 and J usage is TRBJ2-2, with 8 positions matching TRBD1. CDR1 and CDR2 from the germline V gene are SGHRS and YFSETQ. This CDR3 is 14 amino acids long. J lost 5 bases, V lost 3 bases, and 3 bases had no gene match. The DNA for the CDR3 is TGCGCCAGCAGCTGGACAGGGAGAACCGGGGAGCTGTTTTTT. It codes for CASSWTGRTGELFF.

The gene calls are TRBV4-3 and TRBJ1-1; 7 bases fit TRBD1. Per germline, CDR1 LGHNA and CDR2 YSLEER. The CDR3 runs to 15 residues. J lost 4 bases, V lost 5 bases, and 10 bases had no gene match. CDR3 bases: TGCGCCAGCAGCGACTTTCGACAGGGCGGCACTGAAGCTTTCTTT. As protein: CASSDFRQGGTEAFF.

This clonotype was seen just once. V gene TRBV27 combines with J gene TRBJ2-3, with 11 bases matching TRBD1. Germline V gene data show CDR1 as MNHEY and CDR2 as SMNVEV (reference sequence). The V gene end was trimmed by 4 bases and the J gene end by 4 bases; junction bases not matched to a gene: 4. The CDR3 covers 15 residues. This CDR3 reads CASSYQGQGADTQYF. In DNA, the CDR3 is TGTGCCAGCAGTTACCAGGGACAGGGGGCAGATACGCAGTATTTT.

This clonotype was counted ten times or more. This chain links TRBV3-1 with TRBJ2-7, with D possibly matching TRBD1 (6 bases). CDR1 and CDR2 from the germline V gene are LGHDT and YNNKEL (reference sequence). The V end was cut by 0 bases, the J end by 7 bases, with 19 bases between. This CDR3 comprises 16 residues. This CDR3 reads CASSQDWVRGPREQYF. The CDR3 DNA reads TGTGCCAGCAGCCAAGATTGGGTCAGGGGTCCGCGGGAGCAGTACTTC.

This sequence joins TRBV14 and TRBJ2-1; D is uncertain. Germline V gene sequence: CDR1 SGHDN, CDR2 FVKESK. The CDR3 consists of 12 residues. V lost 8 bases and J 6 bases, leaving 11 bases between the germline ends. In DNA, the CDR3 is TGTGCCAGCCAAGAGCCTGGCAATGAGCAGTTCTTC. Encoded protein: CASQEPGNEQFF. Looking up the rest from reference TRBV14 and TRBJ2-1 gives the full variable domain: EAGVTQFPSHSVIEKGQTVTLRCDPISGHDNLYWYRRVMGKEIKFLLHFVKESKQDESGMPNNRFLAERTGGTYSTLKVQPAELEDSGVYFCASQEPGNEQFFGPGTRLTVL.

Regarding this clonotype: A junction end diverges from the germline sequence, so it may reflect a read error. J is TRBJ2-7 and V is TRBV20-1; TRBD1 agrees at 10 bases. Germline values: CDR1 DFQATT, CDR2 SNEGSKA (reference sequence). The CDR3 runs to 16 residues. Here the CDR3 DNA reads TGCATTGCTCTTACCCCTTTGGGACAGGGGCTCAACGAGCAGTACTTC. Translating gives CIALTPLGQGLNEQYF.

The chain has TRBV20-1 and TRBJ2-7; tentatively, D is TRBD1 (6 bases). The CDR3 length is 13 residues. Germline lookup yields CDR1 DFQATT and CDR2 SNEGSKA (reference sequence). V lost 2 bases, J lost 0 bases, and 8 bases lay in between. CDR3 DNA: TGCAGTGCTAGAACAGGGAACTCCTACGAGCAGTACTTC. Translating it yields CSARTGNSYEQYF.